This TCR beta chain comes out of a study of naive and memory T cell subsets. Study-wide results and caveats: There was no ground truth to check naive and memory subset results. A few larger clonotypes appeared in naive repertoires, especially CD8, possibly memory cells re-expressing CD45RA.

An equimolar mix of two oligonucleotides served as the beta constant-region primer for TRBC1 and TRBC2. The ligated cDNA underwent four PCR rounds using SP2 and nested alpha and beta constant-region primers. Each CDR3 protein gets one entry after TCRdb re-called the UMI-ligation and nested PCR reads with MiXCR. The table records over 130,000 distinct CDR3 sequences, 15% to 25% of them present only once. Cells stained for CD3, CD4, CD8, CD45RA and CD27 were sorted into four subsets. To note about this clonotype: Its target is unknown.

V lost 9 bases and J 3 bases, leaving 14 bases between the germline ends. The germline gives CDR1 MNHEY, CDR2 SVGAGI. The CDR3 is made up of 13 amino acids. The origin of this receptor is a human donor in good health. The gene calls are TRBV6-5 and TRBJ1-1; D remains unclear. Sequencing was performed on naive CD8+ T cells from blood. The CDR3 bases are TGTGCCAGTACAGAGACCGCCCACACTGAAGCTTTCTTT. This gives the protein CASTETAHTEAFF.